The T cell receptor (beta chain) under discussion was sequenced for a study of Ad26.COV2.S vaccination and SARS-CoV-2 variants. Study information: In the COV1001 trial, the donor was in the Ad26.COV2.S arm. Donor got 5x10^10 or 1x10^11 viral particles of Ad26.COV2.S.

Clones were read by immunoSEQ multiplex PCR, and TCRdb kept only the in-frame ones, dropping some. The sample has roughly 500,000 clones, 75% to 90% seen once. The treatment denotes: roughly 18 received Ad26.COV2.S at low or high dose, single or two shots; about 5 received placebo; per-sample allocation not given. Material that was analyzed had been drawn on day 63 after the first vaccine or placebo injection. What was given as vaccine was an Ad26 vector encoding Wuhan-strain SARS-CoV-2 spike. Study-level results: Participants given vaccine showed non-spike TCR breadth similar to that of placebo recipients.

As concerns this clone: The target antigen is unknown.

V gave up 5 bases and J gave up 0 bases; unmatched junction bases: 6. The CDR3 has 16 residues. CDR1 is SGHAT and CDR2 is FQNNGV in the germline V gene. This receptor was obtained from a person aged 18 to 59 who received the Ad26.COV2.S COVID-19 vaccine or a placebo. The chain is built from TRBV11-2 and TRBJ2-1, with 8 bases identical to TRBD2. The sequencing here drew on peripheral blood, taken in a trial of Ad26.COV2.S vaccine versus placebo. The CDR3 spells CASSPLAGNSYNEQFF. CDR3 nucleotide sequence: TGTGCCAGCAGCCCGTTAGCGGGGAACTCCTACAATGAGCAGTTCTTC. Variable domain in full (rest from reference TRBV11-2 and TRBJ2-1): EAGVAQSPRYKIIEKRQSVAFWCNPISGHATLYWYQQILGQGPKLLIQFQNNGVVDDSQLPKDRFSAERLKGVDSTLKIQPAKLEDSAVYLCASSPLAGNSYNEQFFGPGTRLTVL.